Presented here are 25 T cell receptor beta chains from one specimen sequenced in a study of early T cells in non-severe SARS-CoV-2 infection. TCRdb recomputed calls from the 5' RACE reads with MiXCR, one row per CDR3 protein. The sample has more than 65,000 distinct CDR3 sequences; roughly 4.5% are singletons. Sequenced material: whole blood, taken at baseline. The source of these receptors is an adult who was a healthcare worker with PCR-confirmed SARS-CoV-2 infection or an uninfected control (not recorded which). The donor label of this sample is uncertain.

This clonotype was seen a few times. J is TRBJ1-5 and V is TRBV10-3, with TRBD1 matching over 7 bases. V lost 4 bases to trimming and J lost 3 bases; unmatched junction nucleotides: 6. Germline CDR1 ENHRY, CDR2 SYGVKD. This CDR3 is built from 15 residues. The DNA of the CDR3 is TGTGCCATCAGTGGACGGGACAGAACCAATCAGCCCCAGCATTTT. Translation: CAISGRDRTNQPQHF.

This clonotype was observed a handful of times. The J gene is TRBJ2-1, the V gene TRBV15, with D possibly TRBD1 on 6 matching bases. The V end lost 4 bases, the J end lost 2 bases, and 15 bases lay between the germline ends. Germline V lookup: CDR1 LNHNV, CDR2 YYDKDF (reference sequence). The CDR3 totals 16 residues. The CDR3 loop reads CATSIPQGNTYNEQFF. As DNA, the CDR3 is TGTGCCACCAGCATACCTCAGGGGAATACCTACAATGAGCAGTTCTTC.

This clonotype appeared a few times. The rearrangement joins TRBV5-1 to TRBJ2-7, with D possibly being TRBD1 (6 bases). Per germline, CDR1 SGHRS and CDR2 YFSETQ. V lost 5 bases to trimming and J lost 3 bases, with 9 bases between them. This CDR3 has 12 residues. This CDR3 reads CASSQGIYEQYF. CDR3 coding DNA: TGCGCCAGCAGTCAGGGGATCTACGAGCAGTACTTC.

This clonotype was seen many times. The J gene is TRBJ1-2, the V gene TRBV7-2; 10 nucleotides match TRBD1. With 5 bases clipped from V and 0 bases from J, the junction kept 9 bases outside the gene matches. From germline, CDR1 is SGHTA and CDR2 FQGNSA. The CDR3 sequence is 17 residues long. CDR3 sequence: CASSVGTGELPNYGYTF. Written as DNA, the CDR3 is TGTGCCAGCAGCGTGGGGACAGGGGAGTTGCCTAACTATGGCTACACCTTC.

Of note for this clonotype: Germline and junction disagree at one end, which may indicate a read error. The V and J genes are TRBV2 and TRBJ2-1, with 9 positions matching TRBD2. The CDR3 is 13 amino acids. Germline CDR1 and CDR2: SNHLY and FYNNEI. CDR3 nucleotide sequence: TGTGCCAGCAGTCAGCGGGGGGACAATGAGCAGCTCTTC. As protein: CASSQRGDNEQLF.

Only a few counts were recorded for this clonotype. The chain combines TRBV9 with TRBJ2-6; D is possibly TRBD1 or TRBD2 (6 bases each). Trimming left V 3 bases short and J 0 bases short, with 19 bases between. This CDR3 contains 19 residues. From germline, CDR1 is SGDLS and CDR2 YYNGEE. Here the CDR3 reads CASSARPGARTSGANVLTF. As DNA, the CDR3 is TGTGCCAGCAGCGCCCGACCGGGGGCCCGAACCTCTGGGGCCAACGTCCTGACTTTC.

The chain combines TRBV4-3 with TRBJ2-3; D perhaps matches TRBD1 (6 bases). CDR3 length equals 16 residues. Germline assignment: CDR1 LGHNA and CDR2 YSLEER. Trimming took off 0 bases at V and 5 bases at J, with 15 bases between the two ends. CDR3 in amino acids: CASSQESGVVGDTQYF. The DNA for the CDR3 is TGCGCCAGCAGCCAAGAGTCAGGGGTAGTGGGAGATACGCAGTATTTT.

This clonotype has a count of ten or more. The V call is TRBV4-1, the J call TRBJ1-1, with 10 bases aligning to TRBD1. Germline V gene data show CDR1 as MGHRA and CDR2 as YSYEKL. The CDR3 contains 18 residues. The junction had 8 bases not matched to a gene; V was cut back by 1 base and J by 0 bases. The CDR3 region has the DNA TGCGCCAGCAGCCAAGCTAAGGGGACAGGGGCCTTGAACACTGAAGCTTTCTTT. It codes for CASSQAKGTGALNTEAFF.

This chain links TRBV6-6 with TRBJ1-6; TRBD1 aligns across 9 bases. J gave up 10 bases and V 2 bases, and 3 bases lay outside the gene matches. The CDR3 has 14 amino acids. Germline CDR1 and CDR2: MNHNY and SVGAGI (reference sequence). The DNA of the CDR3 is TGTGCCAGCAGTTACAGACAGGGGGACTCACCCCTCCACTTT. It translates to CASSYRQGDSPLHF.

V and J are TRBV10-3 and TRBJ2-1; D gene ambiguous. The CDR3 loop spans 12 amino acids. V lost 9 bases to trimming and J lost 7 bases, with 13 bases between them. CDR1 and CDR2 (germline): ENHRY, SYGVKD. The CDR3 DNA follows: TGTGCCATACGAGGTGCGACGAATGAGCAGTTCTTC. Translation gives CAIRGATNEQFF.

This clonotype was detected many times. The rearrangement uses TRBV11-2 and TRBJ1-3; tentative D call: TRBD1 (5 bases). The CDR3 totals 15 residues. Germline loops: CDR1 SGHAT, CDR2 FQNNGV. Trimming removed 3 bases at V and 2 bases at J, with 11 bases between. The CDR3: CASSFGGAAGNTIYF. CDR3 bases: TGTGCCAGCAGCTTTGGCGGGGCGGCTGGAAACACCATATATTTT.

The chain is built from TRBV12-3 or TRBV12-4 and TRBJ1-6; D gene uncertain. The ends were cut back, 5 bases at V and 9 bases at J, with 14 bases in the middle. This CDR3 contains 14 residues. The CDR3 loop is CASSGKGEGSPLHF. CDR3 bases: TGTGCCAGCAGTGGGAAGGGTGAGGGTTCACCCCTCCACTTT.

This clonotype was counted at least ten times. V usage is TRBV11-2 and J usage is TRBJ2-6; tentatively, D is TRBD1 or TRBD2 (5 bases each). Trimming took off 4 bases at V and 2 bases at J, with 21 bases between the two ends. The CDR3 totals 19 residues. Germline V gives CDR1 SGHAT, CDR2 FQNNGV. CDR3 DNA: TGTGCCAGCAGCTCTGCCCGGGGACCGGCGTTGCCTGGGGCCAACGTCCTGACTTTC. Protein sequence: CASSSARGPALPGANVLTF. Drawing the rest from reference TRBV11-2 and TRBJ2-6, the complete variable domain is EAGVAQSPRYKIIEKRQSVAFWCNPISGHATLYWYQQILGQGPKLLIQFQNNGVVDDSQLPKDRFSAERLKGVDSTLKIQPAKLEDSAVYLCASSSARGPALPGANVLTFGAGSRLTVL.

This clonotype was seen at least ten times. The chain recombines TRBV15 with TRBJ1-1; 7 bases match TRBD1. V was pared by 8 bases and J by 0 bases, with 3 bases of the junction left unmatched. There are 13 residues in the CDR3. Looked up from germline, CDR1 is LNHNV and CDR2 is YYDKDF (reference sequence). The CDR3 spells CATGTDMNTEAFF. CDR3 in DNA: TGTGCCACCGGGACAGACATGAACACTGAAGCTTTCTTT.

This clonotype was recorded many times. V usage is TRBV11-2 and J usage is TRBJ2-7; D perhaps matches TRBD2 (6 bases). V shed 5 bases and J shed 3 bases, with 14 bases lying between them. The CDR3 runs to 14 residues. Germline CDR1 and CDR2: SGHAT and FQNNGV. This chain's CDR3 is CASSVSWEDYEQYF. The CDR3 DNA sequence: TGTGCCAGCAGCGTAAGTTGGGAGGACTACGAGCAGTACTTC.

This clonotype was counted ten times or more. The chain is built from TRBV28 and TRBJ2-7, with 9 positions matching TRBD2. V lost 7 bases, J lost 6 bases, and 10 bases stayed unmatched. The CDR3 has 14 amino acids. Germline V CDR1 and CDR2: MDHEN, SYDVKM. The CDR3 loop reads CASTIMGLASEQYF. For the CDR3, the DNA is TGTGCCAGCACAATAATGGGACTAGCCTCCGAGCAGTACTTC.

This rearrangement joins TRBV7-2 to TRBJ2-7; 7 bases agree with TRBD2. The trim removed 3 bases at V and 4 bases at J, leaving 12 bases unmatched. The germline V gene encodes CDR1 SGHTA and CDR2 FQGNSA. The CDR3 has 16 residues. The chain's CDR3 is CASSFGSGPLIYEQYF. In nucleotides, the CDR3 is TGTGCCAGCAGCTTCGGTAGCGGGCCATTAATATACGAGCAGTACTTC.

This chain joins TRBV7-6 and TRBJ2-7; no firm D call. V lost 5 bases and J 1 base, leaving 12 bases between the germline ends. Germline assignment: CDR1 SGHVS and CDR2 FNYEAQ. The CDR3 covers 14 residues. The CDR3 loop reads CASSAAKGSYEQYF. CDR3 nucleotides: TGTGCCAGCAGCGCCGCGAAGGGATCCTACGAGCAGTACTTC.

The gene calls are TRBV27 and TRBJ2-5; D is possibly TRBD2 (6 bases). Trimming cost V 5 bases and J 2 bases, with 12 bases left between them. The CDR3 runs to 14 residues. CDR1 MNHEY and CDR2 SMNVEV come from the germline V gene (reference sequence). The CDR3 coding sequence is TGTGCCAGCAGTACTCTAGCGACGCAAGAGACCCAGTACTTC. Its translation: CASSTLATQETQYF.

This sequence joins TRBV6-4 and TRBJ2-1; 10 nucleotides line up with TRBD1. The CDR3 loop spans 15 amino acids. Germline CDR1 MRHNA, CDR2 SNTAGT. The V and J ends lost 6 bases and 7 bases, in that order; junction bases with no gene match: 9. The CDR3 loop reads CASRPPGQGRNEQFF. The CDR3 DNA follows: TGTGCCAGCAGACCCCCGGGACAGGGGAGGAATGAGCAGTTCTTC.

V and J are TRBV9 and TRBJ2-6; TRBD1 might be the D (6 bases). CDR3 length: 15 residues. CDR1 is SGDLS, CDR2 YYNGEE, per germline. V lost 5 bases and J lost 2, with 11 bases in between. In nucleotides, the CDR3 is TGTGCCAGCAGTAAAGAGGGGGCTGGGGCCAACGTCCTGACTTTC. This translates into CASSKEGAGANVLTF.

This clonotype was found many times. The chain carries TRBV7-2 and TRBJ2-7; a weak D match, TRBD2 (5 bases). Trimming stripped 3 bases from V and 4 bases from J, with 10 bases between. CDR1 is SGHTA, CDR2 FQGNSA, per germline. The CDR3 contains 13 residues. The CDR3 DNA reads TGTGCCAGCAGCTTGGGTAGGACTTACGAGCAGTACTTC. As protein: CASSLGRTYEQYF.

This clonotype has only a few counts. The chain carries TRBV19 and TRBJ2-3, with 7 nucleotides matching TRBD2. Germline V gene data show CDR1 as LNHDA and CDR2 as SQIVND (reference sequence). V gave up 2 bases and J gave up 1 base; unmatched junction bases: 6. The length of the CDR3 is 16 residues. The CDR3 bases are TGTGCCAGTAGTATAACGGGAAGCGGGGGCACAGATACGCAGTATTTT. It is translated as CASSITGSGGTDTQYF.

This clonotype was counted many times. The chain recombines TRBV30 with TRBJ1-1, with D perhaps TRBD1 (5 bases). The CDR3 has 13 residues. Germline CDR1 reads GTSNPN; CDR2 reads SVGIG (reference sequence). With 0 bases removed from V and 1 base from J, the gap between germline ends came to 6 bases. Here the CDR3 reads CAWSVGGNTEAFF. The CDR3, as DNA: TGTGCCTGGAGTGTTGGGGGGAACACTGAAGCTTTCTTT. Filled out from reference TRBV30 and TRBJ1-1, the complete variable domain reads SQTIHQWPATLVQPVGSPLSLECTVEGTSNPNLYWYRQAAGRGLQLLFYSVGIGQISSEVPQNLSASRPQDRQFILSSKKLLLSDSGFYLCAWSVGGNTEAFFGQGTRLTVV.

This clonotype appeared many times. The chain combines TRBV5-1 with TRBJ1-1; D ambiguous. The CDR3 spans 16 residues. Trimming removed 6 bases from V and 3 bases from J, with 21 bases in between. Germline-derived CDR1 and CDR2 are SGHRS and YFSETQ. The CDR3 DNA is TGCGCCAGCACACCCGTAGAAGCCAAAAGGGACACTGAAGCTTTCTTT. This gives the protein CASTPVEAKRDTEAFF.